A selection of T cell receptor beta chains follows, all from one sample in a study of cytomegalovirus exposure and HLA in healthy donors. Some clones are missing from TCRdb's copy, which holds only in-frame ones; the method was immunoSEQ multiplex PCR. Of about 96,000 clones listed, around 77% are singletons. The material sequenced was PBMCs. Every receptor here comes from a man aged 45-65 years in good health and CMV-seropositive. CDR3s include the opening cysteine and the closing phenylalanine or tryptophan. Each record gives: clone size, J gene, D gene, V gene, CDR3 DNA, CDR3 protein. D genes are given only for firm matches. The size field is filled for only some rows; it gives once, few, many or a size class.

-,TRBJ2-7,TRBD2,TRBV10-3,TGTGCCATCAGTGCTCTAGCGGGGAACTACGAGCAGTACTTC,CAISALAGNYEQYF
-,TRBJ2-4,TRBD1,TRBV5-6,TGTGCCAGCAGTCACGACAGGGCTGTAGCCAAAAACATTCAGTACTTC,CASSHDRAVAKNIQYF
-,TRBJ2-7,TRBD1,TRBV30,TGTGCCTGGAGTGGGGGACAGACGAGCTCCTACGAGCAGTACTTC,CAWSGGQTSSYEQYF
-,TRBJ1-4,-,TRBV5-1,TGCGCCAGCAGCACCGGCCGGGGGATGAATGAAAAACTGTTTTTT,CASSTGRGMNEKLFF
-,TRBJ2-7,-,TRBV7-2,TGTGCCAGCAGCTTAGTGCCGGAGGGAGGCTACGAGCAGTACTTC,CASSLVPEGGYEQYF
-,TRBJ1-2,-,TRBV28,TGTGCCAGCAGCCTCCGCTATGGCTACACCTTC,CASSLRYGYTF
-,TRBJ1-2,TRBD1,TRBV28,TGTGCCAGCAGTTGGGGACAGATATATGGCTACACCTTC,CASSWGQIYGYTF
few,TRBJ2-7,-,TRBV7-2,TGTGCCAGCAGCCCCCAGAGAGGAGCCTACGAGCAGTACTTC,CASSPQRGAYEQYF
-,TRBJ2-1,-,TRBV25-1,TGTGCCAGCGTGGGGGCGACAGGCGGCAATGAGCAGTTCTTC,CASVGATGGNEQFF
-,TRBJ1-2,TRBD1,TRBV9,TGTGCCAGCAGCCCCCAGGGGGCTGATTCCTATGGCTACACCTTC,CASSPQGADSYGYTF
-,TRBJ1-5,-,TRBV7-2,TGTGCCAGCAGCTCAACTGGACAAAGCAATCAGCCCCAGCATTTT,CASSSTGQSNQPQHF
-,TRBJ1-3,TRBD1,TRBV19,TGTGCCACAGGACAGGCGATCTCTGGAAACACCATATATTTT,CATGQAISGNTIYF
-,TRBJ1-4,TRBD1,TRBV5-1,TGCGCCAGCAGCCCCGGACAGGACGCCGAAAAACTGTTTTTT,CASSPGQDAEKLFF
few,TRBJ1-6,-,TRBV9,TGTGCCAGCAGCGGGAGTTTAGAGGGTTCACCCCTCCACTTT,CASSGSLEGSPLHF
-,TRBJ1-1,-,TRBV5-1,TGCGCCAGCAGCCGGAATGGTGACAGTGGTCGGACTGAAGCTTTCTTT,CASSRNGDSGRTEAFF
once,TRBJ2-7,TRBD1,TRBV5-6,TGTGCCAGCAGCTTGGCGGGACAGGGGGCTAGCGAGCAGTACTTC,CASSLAGQGASEQYF
-,TRBJ2-1,TRBD1,TRBV27,TGTGCCAGCAGTGCGCCGGGACAGGGATTCGGTGAGCAGTTCTTC,CASSAPGQGFGEQFF
-,TRBJ2-5,-,TRBV7-9,TGTGCCAGCAGCTTAACTCGGCAGGGTAGCGGAGAGACCCAGTACTTC,CASSLTRQGSGETQYF
-,TRBJ1-5,-,TRBV10-3,TGTGCCATCAGTGAGGATGTAACAGGGCTTCAGCCCCAGCATTTT,CAISEDVTGLQPQHF
-,TRBJ2-2,TRBD2,TRBV7-3,TGTGCCAGCAGCTTAGGGCAGCGGGGGGAGACCGGGGAGCTGTTTTTT,CASSLGQRGETGELFF
-,TRBJ1-1,-,TRBV7-9,TGTGCCAGCATCCCAGGGAAGACATTAGCCGGAACTGAAGCTTTCTTT,CASIPGKTLAGTEAFF
-,TRBJ2-7,TRBD2,TRBV7-2,TGTGCCAGCTCCTCCGGGACTAGAAGGTTACGCGAGCAGTACTTC,CASSSGTRRLREQYF
-,TRBJ1-2,-,TRBV4-3,TGCGCCAGCAGCCAAGATCGAGGAGGTCAGACCTTC,CASSQDRGGQTF
-,TRBJ1-1,-,TRBV9,TGTGCCAGCAGCCCAGGAGGGAGCACTGAAGCTTTCTTT,CASSPGGSTEAFF
once,TRBJ1-2,TRBD1,TRBV28,TGTGCCAGCAGTTGGGGACAGAACTATGGCTACCCCTTC,CASSWGQNYGYPF
-,TRBJ1-2,TRBD1,TRBV6-5,TGTGCCAGCAGTCCGACAGGGCGGGGCTACACCTTC,CASSPTGRGYTF
once,TRBJ1-4,-,TRBV7-2,TGTGCCAGCAGCTTTGGGGGGGGTAATGAAAAACTGTTTTTT,CASSFGGGNEKLFF
-,TRBJ1-2,-,TRBV4-2,TGTGCCAGCAGCCAAGTTACAGGTTTTTCGGCTATCTCTGGCTACACCTTC,CASSQVTGFSAISGYTF
-,TRBJ2-2,TRBD1,TRBV6-1,TGTGCCAGCCGGGGACAGGGGGCCGTCACCGGGGAGCTGTTTTTT,CASRGQGAVTGELFF
-,TRBJ2-7,TRBD1,TRBV6-1,TGTGCCAGCAGTGGATGGACAGGGGGCGGCGAGCAGTACTTC,CASSGWTGGGEQYF
-,TRBJ2-7,-,TRBV15,TGTGCCACCAGCAGAGACCGCGGTGGAACCTACGAGCAGTACTTC,CATSRDRGGTYEQYF
-,TRBJ1-2,-,TRBV25-1,TGTGCCAGCAGAGGGGAACTCTATGGCTACACCTTC,CASRGELYGYTF
-,TRBJ2-5,-,TRBV28,TGTGCCAGCAGTTGGGGCGTGGGGGGCCAAGAGACCCAGTACTTC,CASSWGVGGQETQYF
-,TRBJ1-1,-,TRBV7-9,TGTGCCAGCAGCCACATTCTTCTGTCGACTGAAGCTTTCTTT,CASSHILLSTEAFF
-,TRBJ1-3,-,TRBV7-9,TGTGCCAGCAGCTCGGGGGTTGGAAACACCATATATTTT,CASSSGVGNTIYF
-,TRBJ2-5,TRBD2,TRBV9,TGTGCCAGCAGCCCCGGGGGCGGGGGGCTTATAGAGACCCAGTACTTC,CASSPGGGGLIETQYF
few,TRBJ1-1,TRBD1,TRBV4-1,TGCGCCAGCAGCCGACAGGGGGAGGTCACTGAAGCTTTCTTT,CASSRQGEVTEAFF
medium-sized,TRBJ2-1,-,TRBV5-4,TGTGCCAGCAGCTTGGGGGGCGGCGATGAGCAGTTCTTC,CASSLGGGDEQFF
-,TRBJ1-2,TRBD1,TRBV27,TGTGCCAGCAGCAGGGGGCGAGGCTATGGCTACACCTTC,CASSRGRGYGYTF
-,TRBJ1-1,-,TRBV7-9,TGTGCCAGCAGCTCACAGGCGTCTTCGAACACTGAAGCTTTCTTT,CASSSQASSNTEAFF
few,TRBJ2-1,TRBD2,TRBV30,TGTGCCTGGAGTTTCGGACTAGCGTCCAATGAGCAGTTCTTC,CAWSFGLASNEQFF
-,TRBJ2-3,-,TRBV7-8,TGTGCCAGCAGCAGGGAGGCCCTAGGCACAGATACGCAGTATTTT,CASSREALGTDTQYF
-,TRBJ2-3,TRBD2,TRBV5-1,TGCGCCAGCAGCCCAAGGACTAGTTCGGCGGGCACAGATACGCAGTATTTT,CASSPRTSSAGTDTQYF
-,TRBJ1-1,-,TRBV13,TGTGCCAGCAGCTTCCAGCGTGAAGCTTTCTTT,CASSFQREAFF
-,TRBJ2-3,-,TRBV7-3,TGTGCCAGCAGCGTAATTGGCGGGCCGGGGGATACGCAGTATTTT,CASSVIGGPGDTQYF